The 32 T cell receptor beta chains below were found in one sample sequenced in a study of blood T cell repertoires in COVID-19 (dated by TCRdb to 2020 to 2021). Libraries were built with the immunoSEQ multiplex PCR assay. TCRdb re-hosts the immuneACCESS table, in-frame sequences only. Its copies lack some clones; in the studies checked, an unresolved V gene accounts for under half of them, and the cause for the rest is not known. This sample holds under 200,000 clones; approximately 85% were observed only once. The top ten clonotypes cover around 5% of the sample. Material: peripheral blood. Receptors originate from a woman in her forties or fifties with COVID-19, enrolled during active disease.

The chain is built from TRBV7-2 and TRBJ2-2; TRBD2 matches at 14 bases. J was trimmed by 9 bases and V by 3 bases; bases with no gene match: 6. CDR1 SGHTA and CDR2 FQGNSA come from the germline V gene. This CDR3 region has 16 residues. The CDR3 nucleotides are TGTGCCAGCAGCTTGTCGACTAGCGGGGGGGCCCGGGAGCTGTTTTTT. As protein: CASSLSTSGGARELFF. Based on the CDR3 plus reference TRBV7-2 and TRBJ2-2, the full variable domain is GAGVSQSPSNKVTEKGKDVELRCDPISGHTALYWYRQSLGQGLEFLIYFQGNSAPDKSGLPSDRFSAERTGGSVSTLTIQRTQQEDSAVYLCASSLSTSGGARELFFGEGSRLTVL.

This clone has only one observation. The chain links TRBV24-1 to TRBJ1-2; a possible D gene is TRBD1 (6 bases). This CDR3 has 13 residues. Trimming left V 7 bases short and J 4 bases short, with 12 bases between. Germline values: CDR1 KGHDR, CDR2 SFDVKD. CDR3 DNA: TGTGCCACCAGAAACAGGGAGCGCTATGGCTACACCTTC. This sequence encodes CATRNRERYGYTF.

The chain recombines TRBV5-1 with TRBJ1-2; TRBD1 matches at 12 bases. The V segment lost 1 base and the J segment 6 bases; nucleotides outside the gene matches: 7. The length of the CDR3 is 16 residues. Per germline, CDR1 SGHRS and CDR2 YFSETQ. The CDR3 protein is CASSLSTGTGGDGYTF. The CDR3 DNA is TGCGCCAGCAGCTTGTCGACCGGGACAGGGGGCGATGGCTACACCTTC.

The rearrangement links TRBV5-5 to TRBJ2-1, with TRBD2 as a possible D gene (7 bases). In germline, CDR1 is SGHKS, CDR2 YYEKEE (reference sequence). The CDR3 is 15 amino acids. V shed 6 bases and J shed 5 bases, with 18 bases lying between them. CDR3 nucleotide sequence: TGTGCCAGCACTTTGAGGCGGGGGCTGCACAATGAGCAGTTCTTC. Translated, it gives CASTLRRGLHNEQFF.

The gene calls are TRBV14 and TRBJ1-2, with a tentative D call TRBD1 (6 bases). Germline assignment: CDR1 SGHDN and CDR2 FVKESK. Trimming took off 5 bases at V and 4 bases at J, with 11 bases between the two ends. The CDR3 spans 13 residues. The CDR3 sequence is CASSVRGGYGYTF. CDR3 nucleotides: TGTGCCAGCAGCGTTAGGGGGGGCTATGGCTACACCTTC.

For the CDR3, the DNA is TGTGCCAGCAGAATTTCTTATGTGGAGAACTATGGCTACACCTTC. Translation: CASRISYVENYGYTF. The chain is built from TRBV6-5 and TRBJ1-2; D is unresolved. V lost 6 bases, J lost 2 bases, and 16 bases lay in between. The CDR3 loop spans 15 amino acids. The germline V gene encodes CDR1 MNHEY and CDR2 SVGAGI.

This chain links TRBV10-3 with TRBJ2-7; D gene ambiguous. From germline, CDR1 is ENHRY and CDR2 SYGVKD. This CDR3 contains 13 residues. Trimming stripped 8 bases from V and 0 bases from J, with 11 bases between. The CDR3 DNA is TGTGCCATCGGGCCTTCAGCCTCCTACGAGCAGTACTTC. Residues: CAIGPSASYEQYF.

This chain connects TRBV3-1 (or the pseudogene TRBV3-2) to TRBJ1-3; tentative D call: TRBD1 (5 bases). The CDR3 has 15 amino acids. Looked up from germline, CDR1 is LGHDT and CDR2 is YNNKEL (reference sequence). V was clipped by 1 base and J by 7 bases, with 14 bases between them. The CDR3 region has the DNA TGTGCCAGCAGCCAAGTGCAGGGCTACTTGAACACCATATATTTT. Amino acid sequence: CASSQVQGYLNTIYF.

CDR3 loop: CASSLGERGSYNSPLHF. In nucleotides, the CDR3 is TGCGCCAGCAGCTTGGGTGAAAGGGGCTCCTATAATTCACCCCTCCACTTT. This sequence joins TRBV5-1 and TRBJ1-6; possible D gene TRBD1, 5 bases. V was pared by 0 bases and J by 0 bases, with 10 bases between. This CDR3 region has 17 residues. Per germline, CDR1 SGHRS and CDR2 YFSETQ. Together with reference TRBV5-1 and TRBJ1-6, the CDR3 gives the full variable domain: KAGVTQTPRYLIKTRGQQVTLSCSPISGHRSVSWYQQTPGQGLQFLFEYFSETQRNKGNFPGRFSGRQFSNSRSEMNVSTLELGDSALYLCASSLGERGSYNSPLHFGNGTRLTVT.

In this sample, this clone turned up once. The rearrangement links TRBV7-9 to TRBJ2-5; 10 positions agree with TRBD2. V lost 5 bases to trimming and J lost 1 base; unmatched junction nucleotides: 7. The CDR3 length is 16 residues. Germline CDR1 is SEHNR and CDR2 is FQNEAQ (reference sequence). The CDR3 loop reads CASSPTSGEAQETQYF. Here the CDR3 DNA reads TGTGCCAGCAGCCCAACTAGCGGGGAAGCCCAAGAGACCCAGTACTTC.

The chain is built from TRBV5-1 and TRBJ1-4; TRBD1 matches at 12 bases. Germline V CDR1 and CDR2: SGHRS, YFSETQ. The CDR3 has 14 residues. Trimming at V came to 5 bases and at J to 8 bases, leaving 4 bases not matched to a gene. CDR3: CASSTGTGGEKLFF. The DNA of the CDR3 is TGCGCCAGCAGTACCGGGACAGGGGGCGAAAAACTGTTTTTT.

In this sample, this clone turned up once. Other DNA sequences in the same sample also yield this CDR3. The chain recombines TRBV5-1 with TRBJ2-7, with D possibly TRBD2 on 7 matching bases. With 5 bases removed from V and 4 bases from J, the gap between germline ends came to 13 bases. The CDR3 has 13 amino acids. Germline CDR1 is SGHRS and CDR2 is YFSETQ. CDR3 protein: CASSPGGPYEQYF. The CDR3 nucleotides are TGCGCCAGCAGTCCGGGGGGCCCTTACGAGCAGTACTTC.

The V gene is TRBV11-3, the J gene TRBJ2-1; 8 bases map to TRBD2. The CDR3 extends over 16 amino acids. CDR1 is SGHNT and CDR2 is YENEEA in the germline V gene. V lost 3 bases and J lost 1; bases outside the gene matches: 5. The CDR3 protein is CASSFSGTPSYNEQFF. Here the CDR3 DNA reads TGTGCCAGCAGCTTTAGCGGGACCCCTTCCTACAATGAGCAGTTCTTC.

The chain links TRBV30 to TRBJ1-4, with 7 bases lining up with TRBD1. J gave up 10 bases and V 2 bases, and 4 bases lay outside the gene matches. The germline V gene has CDR1 GTSNPN and CDR2 SVGIG (reference sequence). This CDR3 comprises 12 residues. The CDR3, as DNA: TGTGCCTGGAGTTACAGGGGAGGAAAACTGTTTTTT. Translating gives CAWSYRGGKLFF.

The CDR3: CASSQSTSTDTQYF. The CDR3 DNA reads TGTGCCAGCAGCCAATCGACTAGCACAGATACGCAGTATTTT. The chain joins TRBV16 to TRBJ2-3; D not certain. Trimming shortened V by 0 bases and J by 0 bases, and 4 bases separated the two germline ends. The V gene's germline CDR1 is KGHSY and CDR2 FQNENV. The CDR3 runs 14 residues. Full variable domain (outside the CDR3, taken from reference TRBV16 and TRBJ2-3): GEEVAQTPKHLVRGEGQKAKLYCAPIKGHSYVFWYQQVLKNEFKFLISFQNENVFDETGMPKERFSAKCLPNSPCSLEIQATKLEDSAVYFCASSQSTSTDTQYFGPGTRLTVL.

V gene TRBV14 combines with J gene TRBJ1-4; D perhaps matches TRBD1 (6 bases). The CDR3 runs 15 residues. Between the trimmed V and J ends, which lost 5 bases and 0 bases, there was a span of 10 bases. Germline V lookup: CDR1 SGHDN, CDR2 FVKESK. The CDR3 DNA reads TGTGCCAGCAGCACAGGGCTCACAACTAATGAAAAACTGTTTTTT. Amino acids: CASSTGLTTNEKLFF.

This clone was observed many times. V gene TRBV9 combines with J gene TRBJ1-1; no firm D call. The CDR3 is made up of 13 amino acids. Trimming removed 5 bases from V and 5 bases from J, with 13 bases in between. CDR1 is SGDLS, CDR2 YYNGEE, per germline. The CDR3 DNA is TGTGCCAGCAGTCGAAGCGTTGGGACTGAAGCTTTCTTT. Protein: CASSRSVGTEAFF.

V gene TRBV5-4 combines with J gene TRBJ2-3; D call uncertain. The CDR3 is 12 amino acids. Germline V gene sequence: CDR1 SGHNT, CDR2 YYREEE (reference sequence). V shed 4 bases and J shed 6 bases, with 9 bases lying between them. In DNA, the CDR3 is TGTGCCAGCAGCCCCGCTACGGATACGCAGTATTTT. Protein sequence: CASSPATDTQYF.

The chain combines TRBV27 with TRBJ2-1, with 8 bases that match TRBD1. CDR3 size: 15 residues. Per the germline V gene, CDR1 is MNHEY and CDR2 is SMNVEV (reference sequence). V shed 6 bases and J 9 bases; nucleotides not matched to a gene: 13. The CDR3 loop is CASSRPGQGLVEQFF. In DNA, the CDR3 is TGTGCCAGCAGCCGTCCCGGACAGGGATTGGTTGAGCAGTTCTTC.

The chain recombines TRBV28 with TRBJ2-1; D might be TRBD1 (6 bases). Germline CDR1 MDHEN, CDR2 SYDVKM. This CDR3 spans 13 amino acids. Trimming took off 3 bases at V and 7 bases at J, with 10 bases between the two ends. Written as DNA, the CDR3 is TGTGCCAGCAGTTTCGGCCAGGGGAATGAGCAGTTCTTC. Translated: CASSFGQGNEQFF.

The chain links TRBV1 to TRBJ1-2; the listed D gene, TRBD1, was not tested against the DNA. TRBV1 is a pseudogene segment. CDR3 length: 16 amino acids. Here the CDR3 DNA reads TGCACCAGCAGCCCCAAGGAGTCAGGGGTAGACTATGGCTACACCTTC. Residues: CTSSPKESGVDYGYTF.

V and J are TRBV11-2 and TRBJ1-1; D remains ambiguous. CDR3 length equals 15 residues. Trimming took off 1 base at V and 1 base at J, with 10 bases between the two ends. From germline, CDR1 is SGHAT and CDR2 FQNNGV. This CDR3 reads CASSLASAGNTEAFF. The CDR3 DNA follows: TGTGCCAGCAGCTTAGCGTCGGCAGGGAACACTGAAGCTTTCTTT.

The rearrangement uses TRBV7-9 and TRBJ2-3; TRBD2 aligns across 11 bases. Germline V gives CDR1 SEHNR, CDR2 FQNEAQ (reference sequence). The CDR3 extends over 15 amino acids. Trimming at V came to 4 bases and at J to 1 base, leaving 1 base not matched to a gene. CDR3 in DNA: TGTGCCAGCAGCTCGGGACTAGCGGGCACAGATACGCAGTATTTT. Translation: CASSSGLAGTDTQYF.

V and J are TRBV12-3 or TRBV12-4 and TRBJ1-1; D is possibly TRBD1 (6 bases). The CDR3 is 13 residues long. V was pared by 3 bases and J by 5 bases, with 10 bases between. The CDR3 reads CASSLAGVTEAFF. The CDR3 nucleotides are TGTGCCAGCAGTTTGGCAGGGGTAACTGAAGCTTTCTTT.

This chain uses TRBV11-2 with TRBJ2-3, with 11 nucleotides matching TRBD2. Germline loops: CDR1 SGHAT, CDR2 FQNNGV. This CDR3 has 14 residues. J gave up 8 bases and V 1 base, and 2 bases lay outside the gene matches. CDR3 DNA: TGTGCCAGCAGCTTAGGGGGACTAGCGGTTACGCAGTATTTT. Protein sequence: CASSLGGLAVTQYF.

A word on this clone: A read error may produce the germline difference seen at one junction end. The J gene is TRBJ1-3, the V gene TRBV9; no firm D call. Germline values: CDR1 SGDLS, CDR2 YYNGEE. There are 15 residues in the CDR3. CDR3 sequence reads: CASGPRTDSVNTIYF. In DNA, the CDR3 is TGTGCCAGCGGGCCGAGGACGGACTCTGTAAACACCATATATTTT.

This chain joins TRBV12-3 or TRBV12-4 and TRBJ2-7, with D hard to call. The CDR3 contains 13 residues. V lost 3 bases and J lost 2, with 8 bases in between. In DNA form, the CDR3 reads TGTGCCAGCAGTTTGTCCAGGCCCTACGAGCAGTACTTC. This encodes CASSLSRPYEQYF.

The V gene is TRBV13, the J gene TRBJ2-5; 12 bases are shared with TRBD2. J gave up 5 bases and V 5 bases, and 9 bases lay outside the gene matches. The V gene's germline CDR1 is PRHDT and CDR2 FYEKMQ (reference sequence). CDR3 size: 16 residues. As DNA, the CDR3 is TGTGCCAGCAGCACCTCTAGCGGGGGGGCCTCGGAGACCCAGTACTTC. It specifies CASSTSSGGASETQYF.

This chain joins TRBV2 and TRBJ2-5, with unresolved D. V lost 8 bases and J lost 2, with 6 bases in between. This CDR3 has 11 residues. Germline values: CDR1 SNHLY, CDR2 FYNNEI. This CDR3 is CASWAQETQYF. The CDR3, as DNA: TGTGCCAGCTGGGCACAAGAGACCCAGTACTTC.

The DNA for the CDR3 is TGCGCCAGCAGCCGTGGACAGGGGGCTGGCTACACCTTC. It is translated as CASSRGQGAGYTF. The chain recombines TRBV5-1 with TRBJ1-2; 11 bases fit TRBD1. Germline V lookup: CDR1 SGHRS, CDR2 YFSETQ. This CDR3 is 13 amino acids long. Germline trimming cut 4 bases from V and 7 bases from J; bases unmatched to any gene: 3. The full variable domain, its missing parts supplied by reference TRBV5-1 and TRBJ1-2, is KAGVTQTPRYLIKTRGQQVTLSCSPISGHRSVSWYQQTPGQGLQFLFEYFSETQRNKGNFPGRFSGRQFSNSRSEMNVSTLELGDSALYLCASSRGQGAGYTFGSGTRLTVV.

The chain employs TRBV6-5 and TRBJ2-7, with 7 bases that match TRBD1. CDR3 size: 13 residues. Germline V CDR1 and CDR2: MNHEY, SVGAGI. V lost 5 bases to trimming and J lost 2 bases; unmatched junction nucleotides: 3. CDR3 bases: TGTGCCAGCAGTCCCGGGACAGCCTACGAGCAGTACTTC. Translation: CASSPGTAYEQYF.

This chain connects TRBV18 to TRBJ2-1; possibly TRBD1 for D (6 bases). Trimming left V 8 bases short and J 6 bases short, with 20 bases between. Germline V lookup: CDR1 KGHSH, CDR2 LQKENI. This CDR3 spans 15 amino acids. CDR3 loop: CASDTKVQGLNEQFF. The CDR3, as DNA: TGTGCCAGCGACACCAAGGTACAGGGTCTCAATGAGCAGTTCTTC.